Listed here is a single T cell receptor (beta chain). Its antigen is not known. This record comes from a study of T cell repertoires in cytomegalovirus infection. General study points: Public TCR beta family frequency separated CMV-and-HLA carriers, including in an independent cohort.

CDR1 is SEHNR, CDR2 FQNEAQ, per germline (reference sequence). J was trimmed by 6 bases and V by 2 bases; bases with no gene match: 10. The CDR3 has 16 residues. TCRdb used MiXCR to reprocess the reads, holding one entry per CDR3 protein. The data show about 450,000 distinct CDR3 sequences, with about 33% seen just once and about an eighth held by the top ten. Sequenced sample: PBMCs. This clonotype was sampled from a human donor in good health (CMV status not recorded). Some clones in this sample may be carry-over from other donors' samples. This chain links TRBV7-9 with TRBJ2-1, with TRBD2 matching over 7 bases. CDR3: CASSLTGRPGGNEQFF. CDR3 DNA sequence: TGTGCCAGCAGCTTAACCGGGAGACCGGGGGGCAATGAGCAGTTCTTC.